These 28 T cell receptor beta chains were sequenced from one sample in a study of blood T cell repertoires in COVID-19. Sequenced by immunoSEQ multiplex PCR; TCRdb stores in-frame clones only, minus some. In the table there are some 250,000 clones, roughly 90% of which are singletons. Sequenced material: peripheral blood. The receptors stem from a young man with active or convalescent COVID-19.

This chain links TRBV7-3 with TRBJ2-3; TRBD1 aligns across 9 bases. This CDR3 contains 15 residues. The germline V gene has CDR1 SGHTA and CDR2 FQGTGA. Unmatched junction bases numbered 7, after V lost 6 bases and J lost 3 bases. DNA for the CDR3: TGTGCCAGCAGTCCGGACAGGGGAAAGACAGATACGCAGTATTTT. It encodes CASSPDRGKTDTQYF.

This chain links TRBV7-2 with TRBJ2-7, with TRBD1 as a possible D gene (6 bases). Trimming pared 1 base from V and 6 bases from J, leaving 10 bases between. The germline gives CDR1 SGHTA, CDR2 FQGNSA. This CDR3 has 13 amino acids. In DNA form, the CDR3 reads TGTGCCAGCAGCTTAGGACAGGCAGGCGAGCAGTACTTC. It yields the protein CASSLGQAGEQYF.

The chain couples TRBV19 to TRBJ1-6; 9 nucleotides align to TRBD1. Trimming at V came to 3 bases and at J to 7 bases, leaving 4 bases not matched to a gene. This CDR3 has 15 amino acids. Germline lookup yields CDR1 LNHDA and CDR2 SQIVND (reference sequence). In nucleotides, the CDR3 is TGTGCCAGTAGTATTAACGGACAGGGGAATTCACCCCTCCACTTT. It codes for CASSINGQGNSPLHF.

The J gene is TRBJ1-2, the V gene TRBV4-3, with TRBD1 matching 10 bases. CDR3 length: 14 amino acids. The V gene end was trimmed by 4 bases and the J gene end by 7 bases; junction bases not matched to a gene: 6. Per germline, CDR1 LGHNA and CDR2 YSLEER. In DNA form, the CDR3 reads TGCGCCAGCAGCCTAGTAGGACAGGGGGGTGGCTACACCTTC. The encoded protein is CASSLVGQGGGYTF.

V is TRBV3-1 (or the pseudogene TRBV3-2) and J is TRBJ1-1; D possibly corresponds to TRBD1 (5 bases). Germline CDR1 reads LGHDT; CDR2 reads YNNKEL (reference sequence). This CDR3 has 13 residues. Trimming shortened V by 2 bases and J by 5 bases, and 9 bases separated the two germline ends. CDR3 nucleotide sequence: TGTGCCAGCAGCCAACCAGGGAGGACTGAAGCTTTCTTT. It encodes CASSQPGRTEAFF.

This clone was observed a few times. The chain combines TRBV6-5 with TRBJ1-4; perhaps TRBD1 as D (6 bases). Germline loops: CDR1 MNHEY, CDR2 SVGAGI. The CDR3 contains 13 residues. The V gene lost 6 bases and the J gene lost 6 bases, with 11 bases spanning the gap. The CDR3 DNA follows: TGTGCCAGCAGGTACACAGGGCATGAAAAACTGTTTTTT. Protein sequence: CASRYTGHEKLFF.

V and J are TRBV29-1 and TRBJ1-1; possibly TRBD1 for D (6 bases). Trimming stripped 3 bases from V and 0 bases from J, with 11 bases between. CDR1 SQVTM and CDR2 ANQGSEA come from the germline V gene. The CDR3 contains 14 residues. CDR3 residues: CSVEGGPLNTEAFF. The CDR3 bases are TGCAGCGTTGAGGGGGGGCCCCTGAACACTGAAGCTTTCTTT.

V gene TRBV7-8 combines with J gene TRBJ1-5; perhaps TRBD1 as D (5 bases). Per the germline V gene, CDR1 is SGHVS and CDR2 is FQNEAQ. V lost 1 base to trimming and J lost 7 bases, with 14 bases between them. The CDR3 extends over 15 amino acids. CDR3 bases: TGTGCCAGCAGCTTAGGAATGGGTTGGGGCCAGCCCCAGCATTTT. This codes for CASSLGMGWGQPQHF.

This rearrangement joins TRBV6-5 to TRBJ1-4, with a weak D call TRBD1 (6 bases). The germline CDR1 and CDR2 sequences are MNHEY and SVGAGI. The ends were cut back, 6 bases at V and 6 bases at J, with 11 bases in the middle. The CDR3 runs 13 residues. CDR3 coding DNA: TGTGCCAGCAGCCGGGACAAGGATGAAAAACTGTTTTTT. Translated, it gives CASSRDKDEKLFF.

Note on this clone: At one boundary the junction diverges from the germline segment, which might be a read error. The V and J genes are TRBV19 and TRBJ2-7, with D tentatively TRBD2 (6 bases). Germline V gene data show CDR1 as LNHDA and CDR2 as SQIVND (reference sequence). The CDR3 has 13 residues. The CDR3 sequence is CASSMGGSSEQYF. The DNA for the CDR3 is TGTGCCAGTAGTATGGGGGGTTCCTCCGAGCAGTACTTC.

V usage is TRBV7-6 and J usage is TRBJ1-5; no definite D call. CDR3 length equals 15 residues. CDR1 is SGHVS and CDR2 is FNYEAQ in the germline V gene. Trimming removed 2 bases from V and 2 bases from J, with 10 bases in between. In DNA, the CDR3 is TGTGCCAGCAGCTTAAGTGCAGATGGCAATCAGCCCCAGCATTTT. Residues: CASSLSADGNQPQHF.

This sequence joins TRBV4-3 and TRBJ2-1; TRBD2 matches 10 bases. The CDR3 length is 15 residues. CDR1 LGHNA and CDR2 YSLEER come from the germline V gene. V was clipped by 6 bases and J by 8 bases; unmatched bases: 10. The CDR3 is CASSPGLANRHEQFF. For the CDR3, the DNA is TGCGCCAGCAGTCCGGGACTAGCGAATCGCCATGAGCAGTTCTTC.

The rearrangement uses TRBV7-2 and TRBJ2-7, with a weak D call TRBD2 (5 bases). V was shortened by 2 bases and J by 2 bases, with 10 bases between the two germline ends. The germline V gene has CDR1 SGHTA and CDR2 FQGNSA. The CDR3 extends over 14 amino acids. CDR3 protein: CASSLRDVTYEQYF. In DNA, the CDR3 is TGTGCCAGCAGCTTACGGGATGTGACCTACGAGCAGTACTTC.

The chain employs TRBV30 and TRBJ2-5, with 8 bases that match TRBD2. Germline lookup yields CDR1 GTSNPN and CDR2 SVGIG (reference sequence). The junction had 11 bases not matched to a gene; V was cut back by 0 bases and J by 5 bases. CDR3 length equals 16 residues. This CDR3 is CAWSVLRGGGGETQYF. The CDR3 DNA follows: TGTGCCTGGAGTGTACTTCGGGGGGGCGGTGGGGAGACCCAGTACTTC.

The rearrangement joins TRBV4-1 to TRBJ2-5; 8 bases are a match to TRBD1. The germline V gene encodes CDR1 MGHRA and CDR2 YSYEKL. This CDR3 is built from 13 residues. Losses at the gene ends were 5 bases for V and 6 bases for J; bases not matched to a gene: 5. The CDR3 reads CASSGQGLQTQYF. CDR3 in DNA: TGCGCCAGCAGCGGACAGGGTTTACAGACCCAGTACTTC.

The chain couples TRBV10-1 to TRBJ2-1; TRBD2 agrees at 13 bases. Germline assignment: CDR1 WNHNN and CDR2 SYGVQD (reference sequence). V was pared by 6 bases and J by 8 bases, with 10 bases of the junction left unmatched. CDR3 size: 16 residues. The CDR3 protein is CASRGGTSGGAHEQFF. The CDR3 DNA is TGCGCCAGCAGAGGGGGTACTAGCGGGGGGGCCCATGAGCAGTTCTTC.

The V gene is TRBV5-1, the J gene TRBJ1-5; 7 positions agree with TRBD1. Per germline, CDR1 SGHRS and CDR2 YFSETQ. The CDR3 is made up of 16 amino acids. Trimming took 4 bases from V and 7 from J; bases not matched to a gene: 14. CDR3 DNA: TGCGCCAGCAGCGTAGACAGGGATATCCCCGGACAGCCCCAGCATTTT. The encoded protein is CASSVDRDIPGQPQHF.

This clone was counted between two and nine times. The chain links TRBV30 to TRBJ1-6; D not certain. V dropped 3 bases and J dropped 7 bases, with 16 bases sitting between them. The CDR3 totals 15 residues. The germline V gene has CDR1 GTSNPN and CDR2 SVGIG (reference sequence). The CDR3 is CAWRGKAGPNSPLHF. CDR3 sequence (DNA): TGTGCCTGGAGAGGCAAGGCGGGTCCAAATTCACCCCTCCACTTT. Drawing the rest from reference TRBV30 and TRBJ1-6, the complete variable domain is SQTIHQWPATLVQPVGSPLSLECTVEGTSNPNLYWYRQAAGRGLQLLFYSVGIGQISSEVPQNLSASRPQDRQFILSSKKLLLSDSGFYLCAWRGKAGPNSPLHFGNGTRLTVT.

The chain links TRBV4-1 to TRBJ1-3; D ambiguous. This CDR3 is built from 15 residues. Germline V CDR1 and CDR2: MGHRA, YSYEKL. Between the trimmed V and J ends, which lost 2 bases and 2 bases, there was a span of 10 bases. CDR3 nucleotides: TGCGCCAGCAGCCAACCCGGGAGGGCTGGAAACACCATATATTTT. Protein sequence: CASSQPGRAGNTIYF.

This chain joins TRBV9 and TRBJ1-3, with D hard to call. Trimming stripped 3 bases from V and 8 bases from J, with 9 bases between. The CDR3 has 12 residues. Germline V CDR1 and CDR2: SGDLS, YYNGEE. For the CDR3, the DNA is TGTGCCAGCAGCGCTGATTCAGACACCATATATTTT. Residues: CASSADSDTIYF. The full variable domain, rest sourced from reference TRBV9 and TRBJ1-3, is DSGVTQTPKHLITATGQRVTLRCSPRSGDLSVYWYQQSLDQGLQFLIQYYNGEERAKGNILERFSAQQFPDLHSELNLSSLELGDSALYFCASSADSDTIYFGEGSWLTVV.

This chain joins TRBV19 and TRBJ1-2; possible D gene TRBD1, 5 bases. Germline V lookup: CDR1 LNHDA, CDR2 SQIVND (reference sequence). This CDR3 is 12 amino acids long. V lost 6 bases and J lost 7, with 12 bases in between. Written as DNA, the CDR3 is TGTGCCAGTAGAGCAGGGTCGTTTGGCTACACCTTC. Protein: CASRAGSFGYTF.

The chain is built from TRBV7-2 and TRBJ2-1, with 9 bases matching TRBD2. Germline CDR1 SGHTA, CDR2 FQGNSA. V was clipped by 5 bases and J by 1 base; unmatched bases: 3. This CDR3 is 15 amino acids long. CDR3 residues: CASSTSGGSYNEQFF. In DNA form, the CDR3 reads TGTGCCAGCAGCACCAGCGGGGGGTCCTACAATGAGCAGTTCTTC.

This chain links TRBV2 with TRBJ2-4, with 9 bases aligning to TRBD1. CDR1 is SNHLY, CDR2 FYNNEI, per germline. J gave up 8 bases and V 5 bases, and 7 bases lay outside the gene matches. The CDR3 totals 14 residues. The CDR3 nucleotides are TGTGCCAGCAGTCCGGACAGGGGAAGGGACATTCAGTACTTC. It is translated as CASSPDRGRDIQYF. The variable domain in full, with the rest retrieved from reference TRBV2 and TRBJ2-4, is EPEVTQTPSHQVTQMGQEVILRCVPISNHLYFYWYRQILGQKVEFLVSFYNNEISEKSEIFDDQFSVERPDGSNFTLKIRSTKLEDSAMYFCASSPDRGRDIQYFGAGTRLSVL.

CDR3 coding DNA: TGTGCCAGCAGCTTGTTGGACAGGGTTGGTAATGAGCAGTTCTTC. This encodes CASSLLDRVGNEQFF. The chain joins TRBV5-6 to TRBJ2-1; TRBD1 matches 8 bases. V was pared by 1 base and J by 7 bases, with 7 bases of the junction left unmatched. CDR3 size: 15 residues. In germline, CDR1 is SGHDT, CDR2 YYEEEE.

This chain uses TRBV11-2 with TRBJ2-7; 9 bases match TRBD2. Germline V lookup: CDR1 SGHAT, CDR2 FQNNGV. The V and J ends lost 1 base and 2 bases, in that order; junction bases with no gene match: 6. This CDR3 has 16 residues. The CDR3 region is CASSLGLAGTTYEQYF. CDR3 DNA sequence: TGTGCCAGCAGCTTAGGTCTAGCGGGGACAACCTACGAGCAGTACTTC.

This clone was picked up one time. The DNA of the CDR3 is TGCGCCAGCAGTGGGTTGCGCGGGGGAAATACCGGGGAGCTGTTTTTT. Its protein product is CASSGLRGGNTGELFF. The rearrangement joins TRBV10-1 to TRBJ2-2; 7 nucleotides line up with TRBD2. The V gene's germline CDR1 is WNHNN and CDR2 SYGVQD (reference sequence). V was pared by 4 bases and J by 5 bases, with 10 bases of the junction left unmatched. This CDR3 contains 16 residues.

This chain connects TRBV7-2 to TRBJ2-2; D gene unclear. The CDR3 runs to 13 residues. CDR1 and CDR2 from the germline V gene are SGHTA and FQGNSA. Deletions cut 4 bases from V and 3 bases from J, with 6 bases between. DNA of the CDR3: TGTGCCAGCAGCTACCAGGACACCGGGGAGCTGTTTTTT. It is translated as CASSYQDTGELFF.

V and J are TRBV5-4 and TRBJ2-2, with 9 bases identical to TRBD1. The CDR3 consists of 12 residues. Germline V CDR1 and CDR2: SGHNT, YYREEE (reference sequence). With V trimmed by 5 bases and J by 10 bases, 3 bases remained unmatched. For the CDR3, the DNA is TGTGCCAGCAGAGGGGACAGGGAGGAGCTGTTTTTT. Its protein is CASRGDREELFF.